A single TCR beta chain is shown here with its context. Using immunoSEQ multiplex PCR, the repertoire was profiled, and TCRdb retains in-frame clones only, with some absent. The sample shows roughly 120,000 clones, roughly 83% of them seen only once. The entry originates in a study of blood T cell repertoires in COVID-19. Germline V gene data show CDR1 as MNHNS and CDR2 as SASEGT. The CDR3 is made up of 13 amino acids. V was clipped by 1 base and J by 2 bases, with 6 bases between them. This chain connects TRBV6-1 to TRBJ2-7, with unresolved D. Input material: peripheral blood. The origin of this receptor is a man younger than 40 with acute or convalescent COVID-19. CDR3 loop: CASSEEQPYEQYF. CDR3 bases: TGTGCCAGCAGTGAAGAACAGCCCTACGAGCAGTACTTC.